This TCR beta chain came from a study of identical twins. MiXCR was run by TCRdb on the 5' RACE reads, yielding one entry per CDR3 protein. This table has roughly 750,000 distinct CDR3 sequences, 21% appearing once. Looked up from germline, CDR1 is KGHDR and CDR2 is SFDVKD. This CDR3 is 16 amino acids long. Concerning this clonotype itself: Its antigen is unknown.

The study, taken as a whole, reports: Insertion counts were lower in abundant cord blood beta clonotypes, a trend that memory repertoires did not show. Rather than following the same donors, the conclusions depended on cross-sectional statistical analysis. For out-of-frame beta sequences, excess twin sharing was weaker.

This sample was also put to use in a study of T cells expressing NK-cell markers. That investigation notes: Sequencing covered eight donors, seven HCMV-seropositive and one seronegative.

Specimen: PBMCs. This sequence joins TRBV24-1 and TRBJ2-4, with D possibly matching TRBD1 (5 bases). This receptor was obtained from a woman aged 18-35 years in good health. CDR3 sequence reads: CAPNRKPVSAKNIQYF. The CDR3 nucleotides are TGTGCACCAAACAGGAAGCCTGTTTCGGCCAAAAACATTCAGTACTTC.